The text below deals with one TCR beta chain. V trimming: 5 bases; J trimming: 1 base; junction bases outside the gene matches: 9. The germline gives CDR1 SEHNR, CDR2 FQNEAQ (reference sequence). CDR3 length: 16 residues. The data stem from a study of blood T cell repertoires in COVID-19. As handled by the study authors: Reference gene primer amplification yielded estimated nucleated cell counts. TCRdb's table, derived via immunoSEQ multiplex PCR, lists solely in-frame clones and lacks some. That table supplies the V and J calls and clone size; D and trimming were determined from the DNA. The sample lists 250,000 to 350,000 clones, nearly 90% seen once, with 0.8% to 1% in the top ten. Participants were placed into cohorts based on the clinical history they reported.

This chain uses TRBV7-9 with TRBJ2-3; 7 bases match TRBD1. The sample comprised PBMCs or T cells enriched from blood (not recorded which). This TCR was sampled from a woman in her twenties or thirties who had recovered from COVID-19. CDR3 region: CASSPKTGSGTDTQYF. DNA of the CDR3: TGTGCCAGCAGCCCAAAGACAGGGTCAGGCACAGATACGCAGTATTTT.